This TCR beta chain derives from a study of PD-1 blockade in classical Hodgkin lymphoma. Study-level points and caveats: TCR diversity in CD4+, not CD8+, cells rose significantly by C4D1. Compared with healthy donors, newly diagnosed patients reportedly showed lower baseline TCR diversity.

Produced via immunoSEQ multiplex PCR; TCRdb's table is partial and in-frame only. The sample has about 2,500 clones; roughly 57% are singletons. Time point indicated: cycle 4 day 1 (C4D1), after 5 to 7 weeks of nivolumab. Each of the patients experienced relapse following autologous stem cell transplantation, and their brentuximab vedotin exposure differed. Thawed PBMCs supplied CD8+ T cells via magnetic negative selection. About this clone itself: What it binds is not known.

Germline V gene data show CDR1 as MNHEY and CDR2 as SVGAGI. CDR3 length: 14 amino acids. Trimming cost V 5 bases and J 3 bases; bases outside gene matches: 5. The sample was CD8+ T cells from blood, taken before the fourth cycle of nivolumab. The TCR originated in a human donor with classical Hodgkin lymphoma. The genes are TRBV6-5 and TRBJ1-2; TRBD1 agrees at 8 bases. The CDR3 coding sequence is TGTGCCAGCAGTGGGATGACAGGGGACTATGGCTACACCTTC. Translation gives CASSGMTGDYGYTF.